This TCR beta chain was captured in a study of ipilimumab plus nivolumab after autologous stem cell transplantation. This clone ranks as medium-sized. With 2 bases clipped from V and 4 bases from J, the junction kept 4 bases outside the gene matches. Germline CDR1 reads SGHTA; CDR2 reads FQGNSA. The CDR3 is 15 amino acids. The method was immunoSEQ multiplex PCR; TCRdb's version includes in-frame clones alone and lacks a portion of them. Of 10,000 to 15,000 clones detected, approximately 73% appear once; the ten largest clones hold approximately 17%. The receptor's source is a male donor with diffuse large B-cell lymphoma. Sequences were derived from PBMCs, sampled in a trial of ipilimumab plus nivolumab as post-transplant consolidation. The chain is built from TRBV7-2 and TRBJ1-4, with TRBD1 matching 7 bases. Here the CDR3 DNA reads TGTGCCAGCAGCTTAAACAGGGGAGGTAATGAAAAACTGTTTTTT. It encodes CASSLNRGGNEKLFF.